This T cell receptor (beta chain) came from a study of T-cell memory formation after mild COVID-19. Study-level points and caveats: Some responding clones appeared in pre-infection memory, suggesting cross-reactive memory joined. A second wave expanding day 15 to 37 was CD4+-biased; contracting clones were balanced.

5'RACE primed at constant segments yielded TCR alpha and TCR beta cDNA libraries bearing sample barcodes and UMIs. TCRdb fed the 5' RACE reads into MiXCR, producing one record per CDR3 protein. Counted here are over 300,000 distinct CDR3 sequences, around a fifth occurring once; the ten biggest clones make up around a fifth. This CDR3 has 13 residues. The germline V gene has CDR1 SGHVS and CDR2 FQNEAQ. V was trimmed by 5 bases and J by 2 bases, leaving 10 bases between them. Worth noting for this clonotype: Its specificity is not known.

The sequence was collected from a man between 18 and 29 years old who had mild COVID-19 (a few samples of this study predate the infection). Cell type and time point are not known. The sequencing sample was made of PBMCs or a T cell subset sorted from them (not recorded which). The chain has TRBV7-8 and TRBJ2-7; D is ambiguous. The CDR3 region has the DNA TGTGCCAGCAGCCCCCCTGAGGCCTACGAGCAGTACGTC. Amino acids: CASSPPEAYEQYV.